This record concerns one T cell receptor (beta chain) sequence. Its antigen specificity is not known. Base qualities are not recorded, but no much larger clone differs from it by a single base. This sample is drawn from a study of T cells in localized non-small cell lung cancer (dated by TCRdb to about 2020). The study in broad terms: Comparing tumors with uninvolved tumor-adjacent lungs, the study looked at the T cell repertoires of roughly 250 patients with early-stage NSCLC. The cohort consisted of around 250 treatment-naive NSCLC patients whose localized lung tumors had been resected. A mean age of around 66 years was recorded for the NSCLC patients, of whom 120 to 150 were male and about a hundred were female.

Trimming removed 3 bases from V and 6 bases from J; the gene matches leave 9 bases unexplained. Via the germline V gene (reference sequence), CDR1 is SEHNR and CDR2 FQNEAQ. From the cysteine through the phenylalanine, the CDR3 covers 16 amino acids. Solely the CDR3 DNA is kept, with 48 bases framed from the first base. At diagnosis, tumor, uninvolved tumor-adjacent lung and peripheral blood were collected and then preserved as a mix of FFPE and fresh-frozen material. For TCR repertoire profiling, blood samples were analyzed as peripheral blood mononuclear cells. The immunoSEQ Assay was used to sequence TCR beta CDR3 regions from DNA. On the study's bioinformatics: To compute T cell density, TCR beta template counts were normalized to usable DNA, which was estimated by amplifying housekeeping genes. Using the preseqR package, richness was estimated by extrapolating to 120,000 templates for tissue samples and 400,000 templates for PBMC samples. Clonality was calculated as one minus Pielou's evenness. Tissue-enriched TCRs were identified through differential abundance testing performed on productive amino-acid clonotypes, with a minimum total count of 5 and an alpha of 0.1. The Jaccard Index and the Morisita Overlap Index were used to measure repertoire overlap between compartments. GLIPH grouped TCR beta CDR3s together with public tetramer-defined viral CDR3s, and a viral motif had to include at least three viral sequences and show V-gene enrichment. The clones in this table, taken by TCRdb from immuneACCESS, are in-frame only. Not every clone is retained; where verified, under half of the shortfall comes from an unresolved V gene, and the cause of the rest is unknown. V and J calls and clone size are copied from that table; D and trimming were computed from the DNA. The sample data list about 24,000 clones, and roughly nine tenths of these were observed just once. Less than 8.5% of the sample rests with the top ten.

Overall study outcomes, separate from this receptor: Of the top 100 tumor clones, a median of roughly 56 were detected in paired uninvolved adjacent lung; 28 were also among that lung's top 100. Higher blood T cell density associated with longer overall survival, while higher adjacent-lung clonality associated with shorter survival. Multi-region tumor sequencing was not performed, so intratumor heterogeneity could not be excluded. Because of the exploratory design, TCR variables were selected using unadjusted p-values without false-discovery rate correction. Uninvolved tumor-adjacent lung showed the highest T cell clonality, higher than tumor, which suggests more focused antigenic responses in the adjacent lung.

The sequence was collected from a woman aged 35 to 75 with stage I lung adenocarcinoma. The source was peripheral blood, collected before any cancer treatment. The V and J genes are TRBV7-9 and TRBJ2-2, and 8 junctional nucleotides match TRBD2. The CDR3 region reads CASSLSAGGVSGELFF. The bases read TGTGCCAGCAGCTTGTCTGCGGGGGGAGTGTCCGGGGAGCTGTTTTTT.